This TCR beta chain was profiled in a study of blood T cell repertoires in COVID-19. Data came from immunoSEQ multiplex PCR; TCRdb stores just in-frame clones and leaves some out. The top ten clones hold 5.5% to 8.5% of a sample with about 210,000 clones, about three quarters of them seen once. Material: peripheral blood. This TCR derives from a woman between 65 and 79 years old with acute or convalescent COVID-19.

CDR3 DNA sequence: TGTGCCAGCAGCGCCCGACAGGGTGAGATGGGGGGCTACACCTTC. Translated: CASSARQGEMGGYTF. This chain connects TRBV7-8 to TRBJ1-2; 7 bases align to TRBD1. Germline V gene data show CDR1 as SGHVS and CDR2 as FQNEAQ. The CDR3 runs 15 residues. V trimming: 5 bases; J trimming: 8 bases; junction bases outside the gene matches: 14. The complete variable domain, with remaining parts taken from reference TRBV7-8 and TRBJ1-2, reads GAGVSQSPRYKVAKRGQDVALRCDPISGHVSLFWYQQALGQGPEFLTYFQNEAQLDKSGLPSDRFFAERPEGSVSTLKIQRTQQEDSAVYLCASSARQGEMGGYTFGSGTRLTVV.